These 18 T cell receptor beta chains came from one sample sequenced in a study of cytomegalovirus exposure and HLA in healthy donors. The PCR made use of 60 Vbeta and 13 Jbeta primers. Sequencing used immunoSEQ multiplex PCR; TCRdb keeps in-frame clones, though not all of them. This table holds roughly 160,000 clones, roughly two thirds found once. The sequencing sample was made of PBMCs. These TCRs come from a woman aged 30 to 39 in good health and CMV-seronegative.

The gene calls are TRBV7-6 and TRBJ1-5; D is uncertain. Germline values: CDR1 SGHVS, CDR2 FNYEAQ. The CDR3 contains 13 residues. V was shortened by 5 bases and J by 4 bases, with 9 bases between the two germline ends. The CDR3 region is CASSPSPNQPQHF. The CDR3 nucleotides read TGTGCCAGCAGCCCTTCCCCTAATCAGCCCCAGCATTTT.

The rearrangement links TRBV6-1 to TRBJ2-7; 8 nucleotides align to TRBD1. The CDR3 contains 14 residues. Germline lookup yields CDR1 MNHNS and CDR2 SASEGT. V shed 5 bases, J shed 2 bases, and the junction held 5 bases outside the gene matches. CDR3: CASSPRDRTYEQYF. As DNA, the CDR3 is TGTGCCAGCAGTCCTCGGGACAGGACCTACGAGCAGTACTTC.

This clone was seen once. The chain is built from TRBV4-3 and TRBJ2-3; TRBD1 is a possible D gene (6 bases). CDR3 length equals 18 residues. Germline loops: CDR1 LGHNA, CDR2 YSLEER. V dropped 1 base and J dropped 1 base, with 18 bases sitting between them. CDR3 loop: CASSQAVGPGHRTDTQYF. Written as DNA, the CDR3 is TGCGCCAGCAGCCAAGCTGTAGGGCCGGGACATCGCACAGATACGCAGTATTTT.

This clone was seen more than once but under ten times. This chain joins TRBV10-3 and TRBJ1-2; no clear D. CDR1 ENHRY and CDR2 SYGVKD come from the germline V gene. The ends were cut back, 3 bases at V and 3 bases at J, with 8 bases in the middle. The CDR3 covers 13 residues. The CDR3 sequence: CAISEGGDYGYTF. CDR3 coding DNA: TGTGCCATCAGTGAAGGAGGAGACTATGGCTACACCTTC.

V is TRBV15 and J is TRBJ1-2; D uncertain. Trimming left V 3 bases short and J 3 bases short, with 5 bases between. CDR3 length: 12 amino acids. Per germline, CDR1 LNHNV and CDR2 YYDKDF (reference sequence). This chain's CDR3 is CATSSNDYGYTF. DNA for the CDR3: TGTGCCACCAGCAGTAATGACTATGGCTACACCTTC.

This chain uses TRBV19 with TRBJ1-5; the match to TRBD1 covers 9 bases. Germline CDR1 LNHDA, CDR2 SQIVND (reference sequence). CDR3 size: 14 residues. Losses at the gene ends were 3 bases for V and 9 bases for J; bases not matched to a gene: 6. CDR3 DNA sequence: TGTGCCAGTAGTATCGGACAGGGGCTAGGGCCCCAGCATTTT. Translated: CASSIGQGLGPQHF.

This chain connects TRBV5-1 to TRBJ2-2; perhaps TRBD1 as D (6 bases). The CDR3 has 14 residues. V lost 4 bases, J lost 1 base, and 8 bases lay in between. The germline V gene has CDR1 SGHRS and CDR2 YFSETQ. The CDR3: CASSRGQNTGELFF. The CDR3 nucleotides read TGCGCCAGCAGCAGGGGACAGAACACCGGGGAGCTGTTTTTT.

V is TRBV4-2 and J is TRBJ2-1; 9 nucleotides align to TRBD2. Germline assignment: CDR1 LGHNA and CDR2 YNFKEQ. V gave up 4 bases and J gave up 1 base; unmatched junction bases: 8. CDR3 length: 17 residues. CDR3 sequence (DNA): TGTGCCAGCAGCCCCCGTGGAGCGGGAGGATCCTACAATGAGCAGTTCTTC. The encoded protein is CASSPRGAGGSYNEQFF.

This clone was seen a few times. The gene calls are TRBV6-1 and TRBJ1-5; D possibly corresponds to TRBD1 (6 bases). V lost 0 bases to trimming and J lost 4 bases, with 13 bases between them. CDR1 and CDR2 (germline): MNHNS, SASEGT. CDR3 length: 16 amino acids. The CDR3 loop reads CASSEATGSWNQPQHF. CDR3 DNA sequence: TGTGCCAGCAGTGAAGCAACAGGGTCTTGGAATCAGCCCCAGCATTTT.

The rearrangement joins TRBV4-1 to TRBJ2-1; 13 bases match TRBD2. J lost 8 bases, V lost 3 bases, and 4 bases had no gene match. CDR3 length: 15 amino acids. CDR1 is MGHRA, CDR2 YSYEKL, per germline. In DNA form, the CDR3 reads TGCGCCAGCAGCCAGGGACTAGCGGGGTTGGATGAGCAGTTCTTC. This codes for CASSQGLAGLDEQFF.

The CDR3 DNA reads as TGTGCCAGCAGTTATTCAAGCGGGAGGGCTTACGAGCAGTACTTC. It specifies CASSYSSGRAYEQYF. This sequence joins TRBV6-5 and TRBJ2-7; 10 nucleotides align to TRBD2. Losses at the gene ends were 3 bases for V and 4 bases for J; bases not matched to a gene: 6. The CDR3 consists of 15 residues. Germline V gene data show CDR1 as MNHEY and CDR2 as SVGAGI.

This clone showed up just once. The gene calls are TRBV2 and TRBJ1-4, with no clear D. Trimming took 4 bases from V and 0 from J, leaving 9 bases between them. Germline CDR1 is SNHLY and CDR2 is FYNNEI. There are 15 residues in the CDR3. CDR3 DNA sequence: TGTGCCAGCAGTGCCACAGTAACAACTAATGAAAAACTGTTTTTT. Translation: CASSATVTTNEKLFF.

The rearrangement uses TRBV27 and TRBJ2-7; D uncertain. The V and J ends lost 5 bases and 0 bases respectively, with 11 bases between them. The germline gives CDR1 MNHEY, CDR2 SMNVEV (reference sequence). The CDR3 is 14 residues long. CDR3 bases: TGTGCCAGCAGTCCCCTTCAAGCCTCCTACGAGCAGTACTTC. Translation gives CASSPLQASYEQYF.

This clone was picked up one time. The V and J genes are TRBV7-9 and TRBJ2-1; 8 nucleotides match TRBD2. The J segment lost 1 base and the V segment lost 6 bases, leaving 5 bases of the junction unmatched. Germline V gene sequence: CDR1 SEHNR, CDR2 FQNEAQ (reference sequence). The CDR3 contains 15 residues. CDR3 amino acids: CASSLAGFSYNEQFF. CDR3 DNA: TGTGCCAGCAGTCTAGCGGGTTTTTCCTACAATGAGCAGTTCTTC.

Written as DNA, the CDR3 is TGTGCCAGCAGCTTATCTGGGGAGCTGTTTTTT. Translation: CASSLSGELFF. The chain joins TRBV7-8 to TRBJ2-2; no clear D gene. The CDR3 totals 11 residues. Trimming stripped 2 bases from V and 8 bases from J, with 3 bases between. Germline V gene sequence: CDR1 SGHVS, CDR2 FQNEAQ. Filled out from reference TRBV7-8 and TRBJ2-2, the complete variable domain reads GAGVSQSPRYKVAKRGQDVALRCDPISGHVSLFWYQQALGQGPEFLTYFQNEAQLDKSGLPSDRFFAERPEGSVSTLKIQRTQQEDSAVYLCASSLSGELFFGEGSRLTVL.

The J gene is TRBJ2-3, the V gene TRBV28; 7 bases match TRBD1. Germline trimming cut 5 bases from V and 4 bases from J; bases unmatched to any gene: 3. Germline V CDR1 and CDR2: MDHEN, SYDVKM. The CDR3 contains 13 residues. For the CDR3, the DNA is TGTGCCAGCAGTGACAGGGTCCCAGATACGCAGTATTTT. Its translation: CASSDRVPDTQYF.

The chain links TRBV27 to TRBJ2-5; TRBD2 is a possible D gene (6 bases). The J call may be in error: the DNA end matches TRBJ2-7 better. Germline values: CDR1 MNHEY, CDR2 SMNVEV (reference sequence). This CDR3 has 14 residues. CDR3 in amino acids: CAIIKGGISCEQYF. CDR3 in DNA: TGTGCCATCATCAAGGGAGGAATTTCGTGCGAGCAGTACTTC.

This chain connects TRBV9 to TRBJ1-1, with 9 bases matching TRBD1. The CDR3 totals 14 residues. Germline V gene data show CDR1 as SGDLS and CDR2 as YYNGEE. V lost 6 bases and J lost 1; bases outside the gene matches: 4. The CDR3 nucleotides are TGTGCCAGCAACCGGGACAGGGAGAACACTGAAGCTTTCTTT. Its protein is CASNRDRENTEAFF.